These 9 T cell receptor beta chains were all obtained from the same sample, sequenced in a study of T cell repertoires in cytomegalovirus infection. TCRdb analysed the reads with MiXCR anew, one entry per CDR3 protein. The table records about 310,000 distinct CDR3 sequences, 17% of them present only once. The specimen was PBMCs. The receptors shown here come from a human donor in good health (CMV status not recorded). Some clones in this sample may be carry-over from other donors' samples.

The gene calls are TRBV2 and TRBJ2-5; 7 nucleotides align to TRBD2. The CDR3 totals 12 residues. The ends lost 9 bases at V and 1 base at J; junction bases unmatched: 2. CDR1 is SNHLY, CDR2 FYNNEI, per germline. CDR3 amino acids: CARGGSQETQYF. In DNA, the CDR3 is TGTGCCAGGGGGGGGTCCCAAGAGACCCAGTACTTC.

This rearrangement joins TRBV4-3 to TRBJ2-7; a possible D gene is TRBD2 (6 bases). The CDR3 length is 14 residues. CDR1 is LGHNA, CDR2 YSLEER, per germline. Trimming removed 1 base from V and 2 bases from J, with 9 bases in between. CDR3: CASSQVEGTYEQYF. DNA for the CDR3: TGCGCCAGCAGCCAAGTGGAGGGGACCTACGAGCAGTACTTC.

Details on this clonotype: This clone may be a read error of a much larger clone one base away. This chain uses TRBV28 with TRBJ2-7, with D perhaps being TRBD1 or TRBD2 (6 bases each). CDR1 and CDR2 (germline): MDHEN, SYDVKM. The CDR3 runs 15 residues. CDR3 in DNA: TGTGCCAGCGGTTTAGCACAGGGAGGCTCCTACGAGCAGTACTTC. It encodes CASGLAQGGSYEQYF.

The rearrangement links TRBV6-1 to TRBJ2-7, with D unclear. Germline CDR1 reads MNHNS; CDR2 reads SASEGT. CDR3 length: 15 residues. The ends were cut back, 5 bases at V and 3 bases at J, with 17 bases in the middle. CDR3 in amino acids: CASSYGPSPDYEQYF. CDR3 nucleotides: TGTGCCAGCAGTTATGGACCTTCTCCCGACTACGAGCAGTACTTC.

The sample holds a few counts of this clonotype. The chain employs TRBV23-1 and TRBJ2-1; TRBD1 agrees at 7 bases. TRBV23-1 is classed as an ORF, of uncertain function. The CDR3 totals 15 residues. J was trimmed by 5 bases and V by 8 bases; bases with no gene match: 12. CDR3 sequence reads: CASYPAGQAHNEQFF. In DNA, the CDR3 is TGCGCCAGCTATCCGGCAGGACAGGCCCACAATGAGCAGTTCTTC.

This sequence joins TRBV6-5 and TRBJ2-3; 8 bases map to TRBD1. The CDR3 has 14 residues. The germline CDR1 and CDR2 sequences are MNHEY and SVGAGI. With 6 bases clipped from V and 2 bases from J, the junction kept 4 bases outside the gene matches. The CDR3 spells CASRRTGNTDTQYF. CDR3 DNA: TGTGCCAGCAGGAGGACAGGGAACACAGATACGCAGTATTTT.

This clonotype occurred many times. The rearrangement links TRBV12-3 or TRBV12-4 to TRBJ1-2, with 9 bases that match TRBD1. Trimming took 7 bases from V and 4 from J; bases not matched to a gene: 4. The CDR3 length is 13 residues. As DNA, the CDR3 is TGTGCCAGCACCGGACAGGGGCCCTATGGCTACACCTTC. Translated, it gives CASTGQGPYGYTF.

This clonotype appeared a few times. V is TRBV5-6 and J is TRBJ1-1; TRBD1 matches 7 bases. The CDR3 loop spans 15 amino acids. Germline assignment: CDR1 SGHDT and CDR2 YYEEEE. The V segment lost 2 bases and the J segment 0 bases; nucleotides outside the gene matches: 4. This chain's CDR3 is CASSFRDRLNTEAFF. The CDR3 coding sequence is TGTGCCAGCAGCTTTCGGGACAGATTGAACACTGAAGCTTTCTTT.

The J gene is TRBJ2-3, the V gene TRBV6-2 or TRBV6-3; D perhaps matches TRBD1 (5 bases). This CDR3 comprises 15 residues. CDR1 and CDR2 (germline): MNHEY, SVGEGT. V was trimmed by 4 bases and J by 2 bases, leaving 13 bases between them. The CDR3 is CASSSQVTHTDTQYF. DNA for the CDR3: TGTGCCAGCAGTTCACAGGTGACCCACACAGATACGCAGTATTTT.